This entry lists 19 T cell receptor beta chains sequenced from one sample in a study of T cell repertoires in cytomegalovirus infection. Antigens for these TCRs are unknown. Via MiXCR, TCRdb re-called the reads, giving one row per CDR3 protein. The repertoire holds fewer than 350,000 distinct CDR3 sequences, with about 27% as singletons. The material sequenced was cultured PBMCs, taken from culture after CMV antigen stimulation. These receptors were obtained from a human donor in good health (CMV status not recorded). Some clones in this sample may be carry-over from other donors' samples.

This clonotype showed up just a few times. The V gene is TRBV2, the J gene TRBJ2-3; 15 bases align to TRBD2. The junction had 4 bases not matched to a gene; V was cut back by 6 bases and J by 6 bases. Germline CDR1 reads SNHLY; CDR2 reads FYNNEI. CDR3 length: 15 amino acids. The CDR3 loop is CASRGLAGGADTQYF. DNA of the CDR3: TGTGCCAGCAGGGGACTAGCGGGAGGAGCGGATACGCAGTATTTT.

The chain is built from TRBV7-9 and TRBJ1-5, with D hard to call. Trimming removed 3 bases from V and 0 bases from J, with 9 bases in between. Germline V gene lookup returns CDR1 SEHNR and CDR2 FQNEAQ (reference sequence). The CDR3 contains 15 residues. The CDR3 nucleotides are TGTGCCAGCAGCTTCCCAGGCTATAGCAATCAGCCCCAGCATTTT. It translates to CASSFPGYSNQPQHF.

The rearrangement uses TRBV7-2 and TRBJ2-1, with D perhaps matching TRBD2 (6 bases). The CDR3 totals 15 residues. V shed 5 bases and J shed 7 bases, with 18 bases lying between them. The germline gives CDR1 SGHTA, CDR2 FQGNSA. CDR3 protein: CASSPVGPGGNEQFF. DNA for the CDR3: TGTGCCAGCAGCCCAGTAGGGCCCGGGGGAAATGAGCAGTTCTTC.

This clonotype was counted ten times or more. This sequence joins TRBV7-2 and TRBJ2-7; D gene ambiguous. The germline CDR1 and CDR2 sequences are SGHTA and FQGNSA. The CDR3 totals 12 residues. V lost 2 bases and J lost 8, with 10 bases in between. In DNA, the CDR3 is TGTGCCAGCAGCTTAAACGGGTCCAAGCAGTACTTC. This gives the protein CASSLNGSKQYF.

In its sample, this clonotype was seen a few times. The genes are TRBV28 and TRBJ2-7; D is unclear. Germline CDR1 reads MDHEN; CDR2 reads SYDVKM. The CDR3 spans 19 residues. Trimming took 3 bases from V and 1 from J, leaving 25 bases between them. The CDR3 is CASSFFDFLMRNRSYEQYF. Written as DNA, the CDR3 is TGTGCCAGCAGTTTTTTCGACTTTTTGATGCGAAATAGGTCCTACGAGCAGTACTTC.

The chain uses TRBV9 and TRBJ2-3; D may be TRBD2 (5 bases). Trimming took 0 bases from V and 0 from J, leaving 17 bases between them. Germline loops: CDR1 SGDLS, CDR2 YYNGEE. The CDR3 loop spans 18 amino acids. CDR3 sequence: CASSVVSGVPSSTDTQYF. The CDR3 nucleotides read TGTGCCAGCAGCGTAGTAAGCGGTGTTCCCTCTAGCACAGATACGCAGTATTTT.

This clonotype appeared a few times. CDR3 DNA: TGTGCCTCAAAAAGTCGGGCGAGAACTGAAGCTTTCTTT. Translated, it gives CASKSRARTEAFF. The V call is TRBV27, the J call TRBJ1-1, with D hard to call. Germline lookup yields CDR1 MNHEY and CDR2 SMNVEV (reference sequence). CDR3 length: 13 residues. The V and J ends lost 11 bases and 5 bases respectively, with 18 bases between them.

The chain has TRBV27 and TRBJ2-1; 11 bases map to TRBD2. CDR3 size: 18 residues. The germline CDR1 and CDR2 sequences are MNHEY and SMNVEV (reference sequence). V dropped 7 bases and J dropped 0; count of bases not matched to a gene: 11. As DNA, the CDR3 is TGTGCCAGCACTTTGGTGGCTAGCGGGGGGACCTCCTACAATGAGCAGTTCTTC. Translating it yields CASTLVASGGTSYNEQFF.

The chain couples TRBV10-3 to TRBJ2-7, with TRBD2 as a possible D gene (5 bases). Germline values: CDR1 ENHRY, CDR2 SYGVKD. The CDR3 sequence is 14 residues long. V lost 3 bases, J lost 5 bases, and 14 bases lay in between. The DNA for the CDR3 is TGTGCCATCAGTGAACCCATAACGAGGGACGAGCAGTACTTC. This sequence encodes CAISEPITRDEQYF.

This clonotype was found many times. V gene TRBV12-3 or TRBV12-4 combines with J gene TRBJ1-1; 8 bases line up with TRBD1. V shed 5 bases, J shed 0 bases, and the junction held 2 bases outside the gene matches. CDR3 length: 14 amino acids. The CDR3 loop reads CASSVDRVNTEAFF. DNA for the CDR3: TGTGCCAGCAGTGTGGACAGGGTGAACACTGAAGCTTTCTTT.

The rearrangement uses TRBV11-3 and TRBJ2-6, with TRBD1 matching over 11 bases. This CDR3 comprises 17 residues. J gave up 2 bases and V 4 bases, and 4 bases lay outside the gene matches. CDR1 is SGHNT, CDR2 YENEEA, per germline. The CDR3 reads CASSSGTGGPGANVLTF. The CDR3 nucleotides read TGTGCCAGCAGCTCCGGGACAGGGGGTCCTGGGGCCAACGTCCTGACTTTC.

This clonotype appeared many times. The chain uses TRBV7-9 and TRBJ2-1, with TRBD2 matching 8 bases. With V trimmed by 1 base and J by 9 bases, 17 bases remained unmatched. The CDR3 totals 18 residues. CDR1 and CDR2 (germline): SEHNR, FQNEAQ (reference sequence). CDR3 nucleotides: TGTGCCAGCAGCTTAGGAGCCAGTCGGGGGGGTCCCCTCACTGAGCAGTTCTTC. Amino acids: CASSLGASRGGPLTEQFF.

The chain carries TRBV9 and TRBJ1-3, with no clear D. Germline V gene sequence: CDR1 SGDLS, CDR2 YYNGEE. CDR3 length: 14 amino acids. The V end lost 0 bases, the J end lost 1 base, and 5 bases lay between the germline ends. In nucleotides, the CDR3 is TGTGCCAGCAGCGTAGCAACTTCTGGAAACACCATATATTTT. This codes for CASSVATSGNTIYF.

This clonotype occurred a few times. This sequence joins TRBV5-4 and TRBJ2-1; TRBD1 matches 7 bases. The CDR3 is 14 residues long. V was clipped by 0 bases and J by 5 bases; unmatched bases: 2. CDR1 is SGHNT, CDR2 YYREEE, per germline (reference sequence). DNA of the CDR3: TGTGCCAGCAGCTTGGCCACAGGGGACAATGAGCAGTTCTTC. Its protein is CASSLATGDNEQFF.

There are a few counts of this clonotype. The chain recombines TRBV28 with TRBJ1-4; possibly TRBD1 for D (6 bases). Trimming took off 5 bases at V and 3 bases at J, with 13 bases between the two ends. CDR3 length equals 15 residues. CDR1 and CDR2 from the germline V gene are MDHEN and SYDVKM. The CDR3 DNA reads TGTGCCAGCAGTCCCCCAGGGGAAGCTAATGAAAAACTGTTTTTT. Encoded protein: CASSPPGEANEKLFF.

This clonotype was observed a handful of times. This rearrangement joins TRBV29-1 to TRBJ2-3; TRBD1 is a possible D gene (5 bases). This CDR3 contains 12 residues. Looked up from germline, CDR1 is SQVTM and CDR2 is ANQGSEA. CDR3 amino acids: CSARTSTDTQYF. Here the CDR3 DNA reads TGCTCGGCCAGGACAAGCACAGATACGCAGTATTTT.

This chain connects TRBV20-1 to TRBJ1-1; 8 bases fit TRBD1. After removal of 4 bases from V and 4 bases from J, the junction contained 8 bases not matched to a gene. From germline, CDR1 is DFQATT and CDR2 SNEGSKA (reference sequence). CDR3 size: 14 residues. CDR3 sequence reads: CSAMAGGAGTEAFF. The CDR3 bases are TGCAGTGCTATGGCAGGGGGCGCGGGCACTGAAGCTTTCTTT.

Points on this clonotype: Germline is not matched at one junction end, which may reflect a read error. CDR3 sequence reads: CASRGQGTPYRQDF. The CDR3 coding sequence is TGTGCCAGCAGGGGACAGGGAACCCCTTACCGACAAGATTTC. The chain joins TRBV6-5 to TRBJ1-2; 9 nucleotides line up with TRBD1. The CDR3 extends over 14 amino acids. Germline CDR1 MNHEY, CDR2 SVGAGI.

About this clonotype: At one boundary the junction diverges from the germline segment, which might be a read error. The chain has TRBV11-3 and TRBJ1-1; TRBD1 matches 7 bases. The CDR3 is 14 residues long. Germline CDR1 SGHNT, CDR2 YENEEA. CDR3 nucleotides: TGTGCCAGCAGCTTAGTGACAGGGAGGGGTGAAACTTTCTTT. It yields the protein CASSLVTGRGETFF.